Presented here are 21 T cell receptor beta chains from one specimen sequenced in a study of regulatory T cells in long-lasting Graves disease. To make TCR beta libraries, researchers used iRepertoire HTBI primers and Arm-PCR of CDR3 regions. TCRdb reprocessed the multiplex PCR reads via MiXCR and lists one record per CDR3 protein. The table has hundreds of thousands of distinct CDR3 sequences, less than 25% seen once. Time point meaning: persistent/refractory GD, antithyroid drugs over 5 years with positive TRAb. Extracted RNA from PBMCs served as the source of the TCR library. Sequencing used peripheral blood mononuclear cells (PBMCs), obtained when the disease was refractory, from a patient treated with antithyroid drugs. Source of these receptors: a female donor with Graves disease.

This clonotype was seen repeatedly, ten times or more. The genes are TRBV27 and TRBJ1-6; D is ambiguous. Trimming left V 2 bases short and J 7 bases short, with 12 bases between. The CDR3 covers 15 residues. CDR1 and CDR2 from the germline V gene are MNHEY and SMNVEV (reference sequence). CDR3 in amino acids: CASSLKGTVNSPLHF. DNA for the CDR3: TGTGCCAGCAGTTTAAAGGGAACCGTAAATTCACCCCTCCACTTT.

In this sample, this clonotype turned up a few times. The V gene is TRBV29-1, the J gene TRBJ2-7; tentatively, D is TRBD1 (6 bases). Germline V gene sequence: CDR1 SQVTM, CDR2 ANQGSEA. The CDR3 is 13 residues long. V was shortened by 1 base and J by 3 bases, with 10 bases between the two germline ends. The DNA of the CDR3 is TGCAGCGTTGAAGGTGACAGGCTCTACGAGCAGTACTTC. Amino acids: CSVEGDRLYEQYF.

This clonotype was found a few times. The chain couples TRBV10-2 to TRBJ2-5, with 11 bases fitting TRBD2. Germline CDR1 and CDR2: WSHSY and SAAADI. The CDR3 is made up of 15 amino acids. V was pared by 4 bases and J by 3 bases, with 4 bases of the junction left unmatched. CDR3 sequence reads: CASSGLAGGKETQYF. The CDR3 nucleotides read TGCGCCAGCAGTGGCTTAGCGGGAGGGAAAGAGACCCAGTACTTC.

This clonotype came up many times. The genes are TRBV20-1 and TRBJ1-5; 9 bases align to TRBD1. This CDR3 region has 18 residues. V lost 1 base, J lost 5 bases, and 15 bases stayed unmatched. Germline V gene sequence: CDR1 DFQATT, CDR2 SNEGSKA (reference sequence). The CDR3 spells CSARVLLTGGSWDQPQHF. CDR3 in DNA: TGCAGTGCTAGAGTCCTACTGACAGGGGGATCTTGGGATCAGCCCCAGCATTTT.

The CDR3 reads CSARDQQGYTEAFF. The CDR3 DNA follows: TGCAGTGCTAGAGACCAACAGGGGTACACTGAAGCTTTCTTT. This chain joins TRBV20-1 and TRBJ1-1; 7 bases align to TRBD1. V dropped 0 bases and J dropped 3; count of bases not matched to a gene: 4. The CDR3 contains 14 residues. Germline V gives CDR1 DFQATT, CDR2 SNEGSKA (reference sequence).

This sequence joins TRBV9 and TRBJ1-5; no reliable D call. Germline assignment: CDR1 SGDLS and CDR2 YYNGEE. V was shortened by 3 bases and J by 6 bases, with 16 bases between the two germline ends. This CDR3 has 15 amino acids. CDR3 coding DNA: TGTGCCAGCAGCGCCGAAGGGTTAGTAGGTCAGCCCCAGCATTTT. Amino acid sequence: CASSAEGLVGQPQHF.

This clonotype came up many times. The rearrangement uses TRBV15 and TRBJ1-1; D unclear. The CDR3 covers 13 residues. The germline CDR1 and CDR2 sequences are LNHNV and YYDKDF (reference sequence). V lost 0 bases, J lost 5 bases, and 7 bases lay in between. This CDR3 is CATSRDKDTEAFF. The DNA of the CDR3 is TGTGCCACCAGCAGAGATAAAGATACTGAAGCTTTCTTT.

This chain joins TRBV27 and TRBJ2-3; TRBD2 aligns across 8 bases. Germline V gene lookup returns CDR1 MNHEY and CDR2 SMNVEV (reference sequence). Germline trimming cut 5 bases from V and 3 bases from J; bases unmatched to any gene: 16. This CDR3 spans 18 amino acids. CDR3 sequence reads: CASSPSPGLVRRTDTQYF. The DNA of the CDR3 is TGTGCCAGCAGTCCGAGTCCGGGACTAGTAAGGAGGACAGATACGCAGTATTTT.

This clonotype was seen at least ten times. J is TRBJ2-7 and V is TRBV12-3 or TRBV12-4; 8 nucleotides line up with TRBD2. The length of the CDR3 is 14 residues. V gave up 3 bases and J gave up 2 bases; unmatched junction bases: 3. CDR3: CASSLKRGTYEQYF. The CDR3, as DNA: TGTGCCAGCAGTTTGAAGCGGGGGACCTACGAGCAGTACTTC.

For this clonotype: A much larger clone differs by one base, so this may be a read error. The genes are TRBV6-2 or TRBV6-3 and TRBJ2-7; D is unresolved. CDR3 length: 14 amino acids. The germline gives CDR1 MNHEY, CDR2 SVGEGT. The CDR3 region has the DNA TGTGCCAGCAGTTACTCTGGGAAGAACTACGAGCGGTACTTC. As protein: CASSYSGKNYERYF.

This chain uses TRBV28 with TRBJ1-5; D is undetermined. CDR1 is MDHEN, CDR2 SYDVKM, per germline. The CDR3 consists of 16 residues. Trimming took off 4 bases at V and 4 bases at J, with 17 bases between the two ends. The CDR3 DNA reads TGTGCCAGCAGTTCTTTTAGGACGGCCCTAAATCAGCCCCAGCATTTT. Protein product: CASSSFRTALNQPQHF.

This clonotype came up a few times. This sequence may be a read error, since a much larger clone differs from it by one base. V gene TRBV12-3 or TRBV12-4 combines with J gene TRBJ2-5; TRBD1 is a possible D gene (5 bases). The CDR3 is 14 amino acids. V was pared by 10 bases and J by 1 base, with 16 bases between. This CDR3 is CANSLWTPQETQYF. In DNA, the CDR3 is TGTGCCAACTCCCTCTGGACACCCCAAGAGACCCAGTACTTC.

The V gene is TRBV19, the J gene TRBJ1-5, with a possible D match to TRBD1 (5 bases). The length of the CDR3 is 14 residues. Trimming pared 2 bases from V and 7 bases from J, leaving 12 bases between. Germline CDR1 is LNHDA and CDR2 is SQIVND (reference sequence). The CDR3 coding sequence is TGTGCCAGTAGTATACAGGGTCAAAGGCAGCCCCAGCATTTT. It is translated as CASSIQGQRQPQHF.

This clonotype was counted ten times or more. The CDR3 DNA reads TGTGCCAGCAGTGATCCTAGACCGGGACTATGGTATGGCTACACCTTC. Its translation is CASSDPRPGLWYGYTF. The J gene is TRBJ1-2, the V gene TRBV25-1, with D perhaps TRBD1 (5 bases). The ends were cut back, 3 bases at V and 5 bases at J, with 19 bases in the middle. Germline V CDR1 and CDR2: MGHDK, SYGVNS. The CDR3 length is 16 residues.

This clonotype came up many times. This chain joins TRBV2 and TRBJ2-7; D gene ambiguous. Germline-derived CDR1 and CDR2 are SNHLY and FYNNEI. V shed 4 bases and J shed 6 bases, with 19 bases lying between them. The CDR3 runs to 15 residues. The CDR3 nucleotides read TGTGCCAGCAGTGTAGGCCCGCCTTCCCTCTCCGAGCAGTACTTC. Protein sequence: CASSVGPPSLSEQYF. Full variable domain (outside the CDR3, taken from reference TRBV2 and TRBJ2-7): EPEVTQTPSHQVTQMGQEVILRCVPISNHLYFYWYRQILGQKVEFLVSFYNNEISEKSEIFDDQFSVERPDGSNFTLKIRSTKLEDSAMYFCASSVGPPSLSEQYFGPGTRLTVT.

The sample holds many counts of this clonotype. This chain connects TRBV20-1 to TRBJ2-5; TRBD2 aligns across 9 bases. Germline assignment: CDR1 DFQATT and CDR2 SNEGSKA (reference sequence). This CDR3 comprises 12 residues. CDR3 region: CMTGLAKETQYF. DNA for the CDR3: TGCATGACCGGACTAGCGAAAGAGACCCAGTACTTC.

A word on this clonotype: A junction boundary mismatches the germline segment, possibly from a read error. The CDR3 DNA is TGTGCTAGCAGCCCAGCGCCGCAGGTGACCCAGTACTTC. It yields the protein CASSPAPQVTQYF. The V gene is TRBV7-7, the J gene TRBJ2-5; D unresolved. The CDR3 length is 13 residues. Per germline, CDR1 SSHAT and CDR2 FNYEAQ (reference sequence).

V is TRBV28 and J is TRBJ2-7; 10 bases align to TRBD1. This CDR3 has 15 amino acids. The junction had 16 bases not matched to a gene; V was cut back by 8 bases and J by 9 bases. CDR1 and CDR2 (germline): MDHEN, SYDVKM. CDR3 sequence (DNA): TGTGCCAGCGGTCCCACCCAGACAGGGGGCTGGCGGCAGTACTTC. Translating gives CASGPTQTGGWRQYF.

This clonotype was detected only a few times. The rearrangement links TRBV20-1 to TRBJ2-7; 9 nucleotides match TRBD2. V lost 0 bases and J lost 4; bases outside the gene matches: 13. Germline CDR1 is DFQATT and CDR2 is SNEGSKA (reference sequence). The CDR3 runs to 17 residues. For the CDR3, the DNA is TGCAGTGCTAGAGATCTCGGGGGGCTAGCGGGACTTTACGAGCAGTACTTC. Translated, it gives CSARDLGGLAGLYEQYF.

This clonotype appeared once. This chain links TRBV12-3 or TRBV12-4 with TRBJ2-3, with 8 nucleotides matching TRBD2. The ends lost 7 bases at V and 5 bases at J; junction bases unmatched: 2. The CDR3 spans 12 residues. CDR3 in amino acids: CASKLAEDTQYF. Here the CDR3 DNA reads TGTGCCAGCAAACTAGCGGAAGATACGCAGTATTTT.

In this sample, this clonotype turned up a few times. The gene calls are TRBV28 and TRBJ2-7, with D possibly being TRBD2 (5 bases). CDR1 and CDR2 (germline): MDHEN, SYDVKM. CDR3 size: 12 residues. V lost 8 bases and J 4 bases, leaving 12 bases between the germline ends. The CDR3 DNA reads TGTGCCAGCCACAGTTCGGGGTACGAGCAGTACTTC. Protein: CASHSSGYEQYF.